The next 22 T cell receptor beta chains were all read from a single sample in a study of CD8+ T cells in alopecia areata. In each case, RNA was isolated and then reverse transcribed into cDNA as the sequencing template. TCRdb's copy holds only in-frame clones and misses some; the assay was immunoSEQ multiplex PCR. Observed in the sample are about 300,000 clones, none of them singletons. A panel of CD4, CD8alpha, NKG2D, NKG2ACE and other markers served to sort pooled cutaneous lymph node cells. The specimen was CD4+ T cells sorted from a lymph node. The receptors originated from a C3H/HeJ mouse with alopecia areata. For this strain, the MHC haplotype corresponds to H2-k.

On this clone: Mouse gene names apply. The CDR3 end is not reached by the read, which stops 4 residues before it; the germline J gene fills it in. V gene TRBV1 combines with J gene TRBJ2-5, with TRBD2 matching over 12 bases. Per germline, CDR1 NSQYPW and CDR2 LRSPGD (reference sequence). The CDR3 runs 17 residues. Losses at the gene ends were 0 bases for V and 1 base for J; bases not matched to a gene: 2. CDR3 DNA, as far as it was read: TGCACCTGCAGTGCAGATCGGACTGGGGGGGACCAAGAC. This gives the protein CTCSADRTGGDQD. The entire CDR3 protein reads CTCSADRTGGDQDTQYF.

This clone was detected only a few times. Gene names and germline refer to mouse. CDR3 sequence: CASGQGGYAEQFF. The covered CDR3 bases are TGTGCCAGCGGACAGGGTGGGTATGCT. The chain links TRBV13-2 to TRBJ2-1; D perhaps matches TRBD1 (6 bases). The read is 4 residues too short to cover the CDR3 end, so that end is filled in from the germline J gene. CDR3 length: 13 amino acids. Germline CDR1 NNHNN, CDR2 SYGAGS (reference sequence). V shed 5 bases and J shed 4 bases, with 10 bases lying between them.

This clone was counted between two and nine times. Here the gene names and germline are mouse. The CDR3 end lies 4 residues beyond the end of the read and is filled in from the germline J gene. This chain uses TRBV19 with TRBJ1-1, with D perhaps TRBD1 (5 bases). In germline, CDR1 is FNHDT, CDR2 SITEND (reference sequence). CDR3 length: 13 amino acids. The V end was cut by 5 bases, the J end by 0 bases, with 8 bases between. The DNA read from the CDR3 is TGTGCCAGCAGAAAGGGGACAAACACA. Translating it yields CASRKGTNT. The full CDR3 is CASRKGTNTEVFF.

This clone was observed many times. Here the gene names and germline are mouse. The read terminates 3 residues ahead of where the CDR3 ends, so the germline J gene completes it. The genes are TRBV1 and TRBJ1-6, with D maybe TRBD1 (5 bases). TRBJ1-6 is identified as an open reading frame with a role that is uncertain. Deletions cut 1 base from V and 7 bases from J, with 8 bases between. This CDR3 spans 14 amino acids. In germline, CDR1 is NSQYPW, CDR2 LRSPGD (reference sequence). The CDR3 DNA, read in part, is TGCACCTGCAGTGCAGCAAAGGGGAATTCGCCC. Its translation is CTCSAAKGNSP. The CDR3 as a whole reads CTCSAAKGNSPLYF.

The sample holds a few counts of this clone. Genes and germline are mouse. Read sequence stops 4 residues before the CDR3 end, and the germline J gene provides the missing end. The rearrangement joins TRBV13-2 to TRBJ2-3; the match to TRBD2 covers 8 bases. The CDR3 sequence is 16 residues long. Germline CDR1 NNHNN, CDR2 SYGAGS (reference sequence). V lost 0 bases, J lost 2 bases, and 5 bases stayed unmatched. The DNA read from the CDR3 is TGTGCCAGCGGTGATGCCAGGGACTGGACTGCAGAA. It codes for CASGDARDWTAE. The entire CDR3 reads CASGDARDWTAETLYF.

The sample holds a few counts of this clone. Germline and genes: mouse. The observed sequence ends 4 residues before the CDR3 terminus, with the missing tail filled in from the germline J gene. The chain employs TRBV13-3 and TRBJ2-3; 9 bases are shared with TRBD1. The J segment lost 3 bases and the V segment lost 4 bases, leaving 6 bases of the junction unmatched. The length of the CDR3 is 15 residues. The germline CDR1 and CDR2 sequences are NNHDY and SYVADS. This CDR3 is CASSLQGAVAETLYF. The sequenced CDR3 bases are TGTGCCAGCAGTCTACAGGGGGCCGTGGCAGAA.

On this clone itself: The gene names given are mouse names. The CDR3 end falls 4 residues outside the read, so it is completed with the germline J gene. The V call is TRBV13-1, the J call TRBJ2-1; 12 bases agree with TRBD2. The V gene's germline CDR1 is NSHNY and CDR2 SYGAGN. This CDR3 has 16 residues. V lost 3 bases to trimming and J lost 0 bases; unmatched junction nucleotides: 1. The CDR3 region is CASSGTGGDNYAEQFF. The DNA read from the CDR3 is TGTGCCAGCAGTGGGACTGGGGGGGATAACTATGCT.

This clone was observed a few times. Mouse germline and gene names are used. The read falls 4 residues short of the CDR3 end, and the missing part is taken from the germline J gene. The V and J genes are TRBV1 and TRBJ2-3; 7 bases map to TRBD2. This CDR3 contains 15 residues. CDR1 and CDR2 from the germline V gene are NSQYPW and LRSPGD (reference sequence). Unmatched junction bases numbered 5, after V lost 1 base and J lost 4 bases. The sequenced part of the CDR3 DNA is TGCACCTGCAGTGCAGGGGGGGGGATCCCAGAA. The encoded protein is CTCSAGGGIPE. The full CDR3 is CTCSAGGGIPETLYF. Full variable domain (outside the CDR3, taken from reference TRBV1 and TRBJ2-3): VTLLEQNPRWRLVPRGQAVNLRCILKNSQYPWMSWYQQDLQKQLQWLFTLRSPGDKEVKSLPGADYLATRVTDTELRLQVANMSQGRTLYCTCSAGGGIPETLYFGSGTRLTVL.

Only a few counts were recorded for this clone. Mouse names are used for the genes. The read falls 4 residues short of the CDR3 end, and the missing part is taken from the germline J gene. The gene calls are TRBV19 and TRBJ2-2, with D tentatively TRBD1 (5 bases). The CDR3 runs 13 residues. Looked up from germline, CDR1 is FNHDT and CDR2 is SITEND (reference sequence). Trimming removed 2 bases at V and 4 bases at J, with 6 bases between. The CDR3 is CASSIRATGQLYF. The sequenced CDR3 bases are TGTGCCAGCAGTATCAGGGCCACCGGG.

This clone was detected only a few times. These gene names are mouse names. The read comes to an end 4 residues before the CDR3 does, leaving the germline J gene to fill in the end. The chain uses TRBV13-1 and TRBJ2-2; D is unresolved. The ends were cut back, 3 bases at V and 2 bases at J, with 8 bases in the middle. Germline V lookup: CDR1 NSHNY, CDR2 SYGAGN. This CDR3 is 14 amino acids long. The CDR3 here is CASSGTENTGQLYF. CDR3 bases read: TGTGCCAGCAGTGGAACAGAGAACACCGGG.

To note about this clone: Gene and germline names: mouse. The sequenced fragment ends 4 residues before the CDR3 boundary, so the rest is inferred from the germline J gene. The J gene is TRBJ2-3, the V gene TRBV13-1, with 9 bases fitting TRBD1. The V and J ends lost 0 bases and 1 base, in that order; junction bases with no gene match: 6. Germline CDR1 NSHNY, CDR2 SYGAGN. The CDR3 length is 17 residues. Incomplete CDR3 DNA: TGTGCCAGCAGTGATGGAGCGGGACAGGGTGGTGCAGAA. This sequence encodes CASSDGAGQGGAE. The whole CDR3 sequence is CASSDGAGQGGAETLYF.

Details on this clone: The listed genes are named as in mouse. Incomplete CDR3 DNA: TGTGCCAGCAGCCCGACACATTCAAACACCGGG. This encodes CASSPTHSNTG. The full-length CDR3 reads as CASSPTHSNTGQLYF. The chain uses TRBV4 and TRBJ2-2, with unresolved D. The read finishes 4 residues shy of the CDR3 end, and the germline J gene is used to complete it. Trimming removed 5 bases from V and 0 bases from J, with 10 bases in between. Germline V gene sequence: CDR1 LGHDT, CDR2 YNNKQL (reference sequence). CDR3 length equals 15 residues.

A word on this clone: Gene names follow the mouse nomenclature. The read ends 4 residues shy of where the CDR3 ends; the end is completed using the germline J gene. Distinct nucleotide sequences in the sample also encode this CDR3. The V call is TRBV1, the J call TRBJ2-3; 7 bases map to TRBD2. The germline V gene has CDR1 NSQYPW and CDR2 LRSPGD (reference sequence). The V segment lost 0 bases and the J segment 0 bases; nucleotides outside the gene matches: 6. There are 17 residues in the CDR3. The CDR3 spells CTCSADLGGSSAETLYF. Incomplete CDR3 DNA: TGCACCTGCAGTGCAGATTTGGGGGGTTCTAGTGCAGAA.

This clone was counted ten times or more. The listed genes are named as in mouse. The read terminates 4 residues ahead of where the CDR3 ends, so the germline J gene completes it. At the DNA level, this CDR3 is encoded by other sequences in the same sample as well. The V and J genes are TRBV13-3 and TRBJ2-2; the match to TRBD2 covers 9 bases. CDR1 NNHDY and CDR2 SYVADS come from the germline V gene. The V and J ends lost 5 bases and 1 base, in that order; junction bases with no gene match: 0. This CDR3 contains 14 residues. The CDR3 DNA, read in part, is TGTGCCAGCAGGACTGGGGGAAACACCGGG. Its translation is CASRTGGNTG. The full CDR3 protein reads CASRTGGNTGQLYF.

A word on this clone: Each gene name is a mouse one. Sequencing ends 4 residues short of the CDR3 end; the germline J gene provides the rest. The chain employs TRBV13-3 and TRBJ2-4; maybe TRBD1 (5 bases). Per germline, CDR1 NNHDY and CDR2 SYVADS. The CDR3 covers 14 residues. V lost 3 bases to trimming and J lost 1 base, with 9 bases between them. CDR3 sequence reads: CASSAGRGQNTLYF. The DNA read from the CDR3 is TGTGCCAGCAGTGCAGGGAGAGGTCAAAAC.

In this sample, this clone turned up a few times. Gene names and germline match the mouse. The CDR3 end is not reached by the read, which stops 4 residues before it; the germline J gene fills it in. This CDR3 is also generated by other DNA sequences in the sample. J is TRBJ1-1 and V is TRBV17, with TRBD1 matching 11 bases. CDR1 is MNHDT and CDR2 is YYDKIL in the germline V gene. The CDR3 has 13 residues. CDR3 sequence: CASSRDRGAEVFF. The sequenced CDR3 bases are TGTGCTAGCAGTCGGGACAGGGGGGCA.

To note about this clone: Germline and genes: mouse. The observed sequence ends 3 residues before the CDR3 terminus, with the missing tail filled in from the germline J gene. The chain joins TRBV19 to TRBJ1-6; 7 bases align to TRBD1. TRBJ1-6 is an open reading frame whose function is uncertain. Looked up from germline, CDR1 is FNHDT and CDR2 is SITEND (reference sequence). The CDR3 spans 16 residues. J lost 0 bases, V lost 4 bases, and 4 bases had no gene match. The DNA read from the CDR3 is TGTGCCAGCAGTCCCCGGGACAGTTCCTATAATTCGCCC. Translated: CASSPRDSSYNSP. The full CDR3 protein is CASSPRDSSYNSPLYF.

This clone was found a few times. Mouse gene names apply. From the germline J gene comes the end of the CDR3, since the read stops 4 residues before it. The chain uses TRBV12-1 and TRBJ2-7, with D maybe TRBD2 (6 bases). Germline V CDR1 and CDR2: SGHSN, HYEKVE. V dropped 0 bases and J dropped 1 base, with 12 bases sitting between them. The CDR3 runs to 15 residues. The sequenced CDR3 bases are TGTGCCAGCTCTCTCGTGACTGGTATTTCCTAT. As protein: CASSLVTGISY. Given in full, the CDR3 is CASSLVTGISYEQYF.

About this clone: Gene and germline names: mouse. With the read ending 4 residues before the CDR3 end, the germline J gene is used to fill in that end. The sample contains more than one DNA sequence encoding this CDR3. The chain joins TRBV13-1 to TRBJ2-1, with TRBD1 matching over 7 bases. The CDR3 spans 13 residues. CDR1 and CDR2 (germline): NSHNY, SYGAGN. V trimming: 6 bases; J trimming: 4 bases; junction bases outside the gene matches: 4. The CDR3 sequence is CASTRDRYAEQFF. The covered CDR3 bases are TGTGCCAGCACCCGGGACAGATATGCT.

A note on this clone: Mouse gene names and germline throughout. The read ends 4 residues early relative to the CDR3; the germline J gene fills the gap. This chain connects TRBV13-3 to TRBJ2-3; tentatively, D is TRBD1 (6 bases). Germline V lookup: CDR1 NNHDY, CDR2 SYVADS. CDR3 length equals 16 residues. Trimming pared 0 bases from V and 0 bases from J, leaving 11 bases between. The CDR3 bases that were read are TGTGCCAGCAGTGATGTGGCCCAGGGGAGTGCAGAA. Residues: CASSDVAQGSAE. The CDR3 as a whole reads CASSDVAQGSAETLYF.

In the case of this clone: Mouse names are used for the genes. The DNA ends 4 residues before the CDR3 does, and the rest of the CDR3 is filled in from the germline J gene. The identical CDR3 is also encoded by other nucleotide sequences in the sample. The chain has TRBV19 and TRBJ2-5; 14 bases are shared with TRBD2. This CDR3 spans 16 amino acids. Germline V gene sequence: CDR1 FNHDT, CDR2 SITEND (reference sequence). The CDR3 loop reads CASSPRDWGGRDTQYF. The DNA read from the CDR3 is TGTGCCAGCAGCCCCCGGGACTGGGGGGGCCGGGAC.

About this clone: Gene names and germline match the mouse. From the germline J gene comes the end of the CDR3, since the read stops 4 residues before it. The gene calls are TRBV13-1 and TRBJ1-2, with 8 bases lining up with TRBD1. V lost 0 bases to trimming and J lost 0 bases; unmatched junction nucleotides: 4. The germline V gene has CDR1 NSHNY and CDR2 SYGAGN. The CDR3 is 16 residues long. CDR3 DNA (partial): TGTGCCAGCAGTGATGGGAGGACAGGGCCAAACTCC. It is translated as CASSDGRTGPNS. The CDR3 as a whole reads CASSDGRTGPNSDYTF.